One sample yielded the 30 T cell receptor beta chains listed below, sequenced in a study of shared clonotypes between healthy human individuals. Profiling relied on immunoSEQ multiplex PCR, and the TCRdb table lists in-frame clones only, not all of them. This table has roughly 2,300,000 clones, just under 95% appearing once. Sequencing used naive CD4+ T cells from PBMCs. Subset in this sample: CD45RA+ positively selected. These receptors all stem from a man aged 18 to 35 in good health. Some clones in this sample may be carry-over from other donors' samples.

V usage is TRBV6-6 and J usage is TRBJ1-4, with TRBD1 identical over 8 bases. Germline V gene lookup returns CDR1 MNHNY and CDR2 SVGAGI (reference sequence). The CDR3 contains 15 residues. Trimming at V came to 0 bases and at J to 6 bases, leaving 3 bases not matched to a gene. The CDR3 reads CASSYSGQGYEKLFF. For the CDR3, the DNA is TGTGCCAGCAGTTACTCTGGACAGGGATATGAAAAACTGTTTTTT.

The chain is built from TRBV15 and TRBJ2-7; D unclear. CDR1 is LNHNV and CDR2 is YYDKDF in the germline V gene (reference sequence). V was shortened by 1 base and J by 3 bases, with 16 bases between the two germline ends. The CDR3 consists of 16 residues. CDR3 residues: CATSRGLGFKGYEQYF. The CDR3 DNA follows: TGTGCCACCAGCAGAGGGCTAGGTTTTAAAGGCTACGAGCAGTACTTC.

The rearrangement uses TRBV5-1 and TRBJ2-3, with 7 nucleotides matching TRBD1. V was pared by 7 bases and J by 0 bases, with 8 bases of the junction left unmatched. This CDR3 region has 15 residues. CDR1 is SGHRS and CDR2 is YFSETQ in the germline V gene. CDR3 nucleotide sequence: TGCGCCAGCTGGCTAACGGGACAGAGCACAGATACGCAGTATTTT. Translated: CASWLTGQSTDTQYF. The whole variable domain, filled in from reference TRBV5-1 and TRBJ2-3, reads KAGVTQTPRYLIKTRGQQVTLSCSPISGHRSVSWYQQTPGQGLQFLFEYFSETQRNKGNFPGRFSGRQFSNSRSEMNVSTLELGDSALYLCASWLTGQSTDTQYFGPGTRLTVL.

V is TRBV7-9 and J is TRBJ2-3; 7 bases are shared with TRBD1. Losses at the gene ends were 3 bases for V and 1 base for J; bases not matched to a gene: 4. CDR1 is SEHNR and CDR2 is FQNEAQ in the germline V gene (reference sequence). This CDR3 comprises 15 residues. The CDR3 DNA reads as TGTGCCAGCAGCTTGGGACAGTTGGGCACAGATACGCAGTATTTT. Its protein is CASSLGQLGTDTQYF.

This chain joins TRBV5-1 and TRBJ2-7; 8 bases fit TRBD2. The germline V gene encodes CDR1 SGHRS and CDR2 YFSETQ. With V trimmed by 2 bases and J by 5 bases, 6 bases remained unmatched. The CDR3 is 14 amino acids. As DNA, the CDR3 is TGCGCCAGCAGCTTCGGTAGCGGGAATAACGAGCAGTACTTC. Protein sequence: CASSFGSGNNEQYF. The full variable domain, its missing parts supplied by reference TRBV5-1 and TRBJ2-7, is KAGVTQTPRYLIKTRGQQVTLSCSPISGHRSVSWYQQTPGQGLQFLFEYFSETQRNKGNFPGRFSGRQFSNSRSEMNVSTLELGDSALYLCASSFGSGNNEQYFGPGTRLTVT.

CDR3 in amino acids: CASSFQRQGGTQYF. CDR3 DNA: TGTGCCAGCAGTTTTCAGCGCCAGGGCGGGACCCAGTACTTC. V is TRBV27 and J is TRBJ2-5, with TRBD1 as a possible D gene (5 bases). Per the germline V gene, CDR1 is MNHEY and CDR2 is SMNVEV (reference sequence). The CDR3 has 14 residues. V was cut by 3 bases and J by 7 bases, with 15 bases left in between.

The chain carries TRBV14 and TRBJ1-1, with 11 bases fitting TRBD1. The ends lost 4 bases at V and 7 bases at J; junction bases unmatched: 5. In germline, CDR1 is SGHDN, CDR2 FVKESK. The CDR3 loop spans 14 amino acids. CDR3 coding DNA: TGTGCCAGCAGCCGCCGGACAGGGGGCTTTGAAGCTTTCTTT. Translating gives CASSRRTGGFEAFF. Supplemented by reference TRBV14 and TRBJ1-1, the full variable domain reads EAGVTQFPSHSVIEKGQTVTLRCDPISGHDNLYWYRRVMGKEIKFLLHFVKESKQDESGMPNNRFLAERTGGTYSTLKVQPAELEDSGVYFCASSRRTGGFEAFFGQGTRLTVV.

The DNA for the CDR3 is TGCGCCAGCAGACCCGGGGCGGCCGCGGGATATACGCAGTATTTT. Encoded protein: CASRPGAAAGYTQYF. This chain joins TRBV4-1 and TRBJ2-3; tentative D call: TRBD2 (6 bases). The germline V and J ends were trimmed by 6 bases and 7 bases, with 20 bases remaining between them. CDR1 is MGHRA and CDR2 is YSYEKL in the germline V gene. This CDR3 comprises 15 residues.

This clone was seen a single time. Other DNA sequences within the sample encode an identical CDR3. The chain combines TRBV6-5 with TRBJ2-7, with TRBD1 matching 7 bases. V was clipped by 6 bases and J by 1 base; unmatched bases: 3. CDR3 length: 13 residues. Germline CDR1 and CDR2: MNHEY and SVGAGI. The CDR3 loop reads CASRRTGSYEQYF. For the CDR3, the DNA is TGTGCCAGCAGGAGGACAGGTTCCTACGAGCAGTACTTC.

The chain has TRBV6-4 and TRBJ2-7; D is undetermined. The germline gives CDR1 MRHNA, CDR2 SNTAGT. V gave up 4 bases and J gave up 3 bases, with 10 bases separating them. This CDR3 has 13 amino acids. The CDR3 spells CASSVNSNYEQYF. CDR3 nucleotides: TGTGCCAGCAGTGTTAACAGTAACTACGAGCAGTACTTC.

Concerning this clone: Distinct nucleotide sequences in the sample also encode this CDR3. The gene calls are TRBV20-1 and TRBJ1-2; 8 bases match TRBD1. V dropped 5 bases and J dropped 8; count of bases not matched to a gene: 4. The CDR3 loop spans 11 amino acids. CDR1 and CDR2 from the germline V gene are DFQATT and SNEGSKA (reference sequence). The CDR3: CSASDRAGYTF. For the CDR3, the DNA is TGCAGTGCTTCGGACAGGGCGGGCTACACCTTC.

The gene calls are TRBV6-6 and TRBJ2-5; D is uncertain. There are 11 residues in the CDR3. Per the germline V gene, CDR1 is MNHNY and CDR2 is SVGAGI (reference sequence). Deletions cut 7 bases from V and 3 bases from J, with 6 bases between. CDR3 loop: CASTQKETQYF. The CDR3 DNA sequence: TGTGCCAGCACCCAGAAAGAGACCCAGTACTTC.

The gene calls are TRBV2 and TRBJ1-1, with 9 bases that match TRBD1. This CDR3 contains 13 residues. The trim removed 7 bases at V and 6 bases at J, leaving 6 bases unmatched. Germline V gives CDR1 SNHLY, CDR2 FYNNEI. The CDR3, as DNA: TGTGCCAGCAACCGGGACAGGGCGTCTGAAGCTTTCTTT. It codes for CASNRDRASEAFF.

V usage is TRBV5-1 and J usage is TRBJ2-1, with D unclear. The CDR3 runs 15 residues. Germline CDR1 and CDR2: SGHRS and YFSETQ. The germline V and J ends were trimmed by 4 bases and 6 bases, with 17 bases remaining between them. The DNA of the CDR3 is TGCGCCAGCAGCCTCATCCCGGAGACGTTCAATGAGCAGTTCTTC. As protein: CASSLIPETFNEQFF.

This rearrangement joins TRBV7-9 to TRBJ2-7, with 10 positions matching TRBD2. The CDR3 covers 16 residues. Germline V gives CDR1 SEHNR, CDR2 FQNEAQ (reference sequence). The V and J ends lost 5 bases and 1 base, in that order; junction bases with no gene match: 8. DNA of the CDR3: TGTGCCAGCAGCCCTTGGACTAGCGGAGTATCCTACGAGCAGTACTTC. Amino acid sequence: CASSPWTSGVSYEQYF.

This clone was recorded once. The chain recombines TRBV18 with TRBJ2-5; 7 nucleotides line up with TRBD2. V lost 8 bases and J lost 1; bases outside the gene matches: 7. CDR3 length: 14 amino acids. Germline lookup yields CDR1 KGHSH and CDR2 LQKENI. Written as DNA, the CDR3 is TGTGCCAGCCAAATCGGACTAGTCCAAGAGACCCAGTACTTC. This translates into CASQIGLVQETQYF.

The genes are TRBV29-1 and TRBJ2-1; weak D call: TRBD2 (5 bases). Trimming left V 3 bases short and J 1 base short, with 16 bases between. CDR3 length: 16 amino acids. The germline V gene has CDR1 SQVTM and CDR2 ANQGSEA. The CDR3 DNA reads TGCAGCGTTGACCGGGGTCAGACCATTTCCTACAATGAGCAGTTCTTC. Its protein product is CSVDRGQTISYNEQFF.

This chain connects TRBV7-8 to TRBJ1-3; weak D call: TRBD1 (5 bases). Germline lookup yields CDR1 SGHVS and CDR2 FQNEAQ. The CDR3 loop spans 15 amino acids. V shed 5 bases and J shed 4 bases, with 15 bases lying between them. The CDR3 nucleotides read TGTGCCAGCAGCACTAGCGGGGGAACGGGAAACACCATATATTTT. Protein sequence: CASSTSGGTGNTIYF.

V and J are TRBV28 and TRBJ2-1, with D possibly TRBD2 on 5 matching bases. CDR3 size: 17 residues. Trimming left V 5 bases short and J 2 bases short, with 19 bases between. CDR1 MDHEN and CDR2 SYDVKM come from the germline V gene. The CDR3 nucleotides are TGTGCCAGCAGTATGACGTTAGCGAGGGTGACCTACAATGAGCAGTTCTTC. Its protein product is CASSMTLARVTYNEQFF.

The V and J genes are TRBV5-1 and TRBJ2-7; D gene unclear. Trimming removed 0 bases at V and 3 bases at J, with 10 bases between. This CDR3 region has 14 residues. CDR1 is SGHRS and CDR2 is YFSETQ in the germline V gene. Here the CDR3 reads CASSLGGVIYEQYF. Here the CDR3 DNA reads TGCGCCAGCAGCTTGGGAGGCGTGATCTACGAGCAGTACTTC.

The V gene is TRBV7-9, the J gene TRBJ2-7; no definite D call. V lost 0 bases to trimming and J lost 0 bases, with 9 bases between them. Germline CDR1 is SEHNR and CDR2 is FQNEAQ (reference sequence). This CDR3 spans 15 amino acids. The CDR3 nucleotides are TGTGCCAGCAGCTTAGCGGCAGCAACCTCCTACGAGCAGTACTTC. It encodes CASSLAAATSYEQYF.

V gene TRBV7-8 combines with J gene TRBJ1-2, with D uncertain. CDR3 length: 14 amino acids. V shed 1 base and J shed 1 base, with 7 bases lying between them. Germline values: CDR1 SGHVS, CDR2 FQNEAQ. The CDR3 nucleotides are TGTGCCAGCAGCTTAGATGAGCTTAACTATGGCTACACCTTC. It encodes CASSLDELNYGYTF.

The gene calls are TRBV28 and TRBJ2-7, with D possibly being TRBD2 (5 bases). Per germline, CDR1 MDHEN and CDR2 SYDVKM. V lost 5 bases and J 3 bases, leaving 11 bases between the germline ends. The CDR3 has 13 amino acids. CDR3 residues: CASSITRVYEQYF. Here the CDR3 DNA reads TGTGCCAGCAGTATAACTAGAGTCTACGAGCAGTACTTC.

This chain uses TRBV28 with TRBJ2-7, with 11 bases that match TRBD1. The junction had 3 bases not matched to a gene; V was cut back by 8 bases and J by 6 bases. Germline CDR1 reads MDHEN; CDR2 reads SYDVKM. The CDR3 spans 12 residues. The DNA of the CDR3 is TGTGCCAGCTCGGACAGGGGGCGCGAGCAGTACTTC. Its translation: CASSDRGREQYF. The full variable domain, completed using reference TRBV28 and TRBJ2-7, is DVKVTQSSRYLVKRTGEKVFLECVQDMDHENMFWYRQDPGLGLRLIYFSYDVKMKEKGDIPEGYSVSREKKERFSLILESASTNQTSMYLCASSDRGREQYFGPGTRLTVT.

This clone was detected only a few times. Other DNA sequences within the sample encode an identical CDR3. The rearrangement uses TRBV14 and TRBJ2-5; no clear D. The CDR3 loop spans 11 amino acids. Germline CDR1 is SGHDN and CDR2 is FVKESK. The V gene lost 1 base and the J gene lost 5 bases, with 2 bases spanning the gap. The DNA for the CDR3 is TGTGCCAGCAGCCAAGTGGAGACCCAGTACTTC. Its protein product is CASSQVETQYF.

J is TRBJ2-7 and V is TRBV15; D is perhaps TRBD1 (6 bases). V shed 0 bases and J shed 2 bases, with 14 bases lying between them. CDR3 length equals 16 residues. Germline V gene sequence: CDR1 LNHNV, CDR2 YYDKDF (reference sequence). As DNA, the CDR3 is TGTGCCACCAGCAGAGAGACGACAGGACGCACCTACGAGCAGTACTTC. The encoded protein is CATSRETTGRTYEQYF.

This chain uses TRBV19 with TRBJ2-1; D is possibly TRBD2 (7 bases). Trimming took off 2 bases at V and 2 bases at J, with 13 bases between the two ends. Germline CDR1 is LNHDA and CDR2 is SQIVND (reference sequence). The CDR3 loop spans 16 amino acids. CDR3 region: CASSIRSGTPYNEQFF. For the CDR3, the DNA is TGTGCCAGTAGTATAAGGAGCGGGACACCCTACAATGAGCAGTTCTTC.

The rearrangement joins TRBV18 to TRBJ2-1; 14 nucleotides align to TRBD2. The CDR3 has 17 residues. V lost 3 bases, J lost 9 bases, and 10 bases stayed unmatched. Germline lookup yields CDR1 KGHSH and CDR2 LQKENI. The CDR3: CASSPMTSGRAFSEQFF. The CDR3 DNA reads TGTGCCAGCTCACCTATGACTAGCGGGAGGGCTTTTAGTGAGCAGTTCTTC.

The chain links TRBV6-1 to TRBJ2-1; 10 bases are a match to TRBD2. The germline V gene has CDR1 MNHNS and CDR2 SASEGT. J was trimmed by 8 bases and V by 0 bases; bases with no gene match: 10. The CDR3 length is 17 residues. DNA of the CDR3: TGTGCCAGCAGTGAAGCTCCAAGCGGGAGGGCAAACCATGAGCAGTTCTTC. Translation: CASSEAPSGRANHEQFF.

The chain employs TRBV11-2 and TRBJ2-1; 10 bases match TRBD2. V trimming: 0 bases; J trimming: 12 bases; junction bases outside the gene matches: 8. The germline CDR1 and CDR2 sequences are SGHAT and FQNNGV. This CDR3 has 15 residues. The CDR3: CASSLDRVAGGWQFF. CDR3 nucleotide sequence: TGTGCCAGCAGCTTAGACAGGGTAGCGGGAGGTTGGCAGTTCTTC.